Presented here are 16 T cell receptor beta chains from one specimen sequenced in a study of T cell responses to AZD1222 COVID-19 vaccine (dated by TCRdb to the early 2020s). Libraries were constructed by the immunoSEQ multiplex PCR assay. TCRdb limited this immuneACCESS table to in-frame rearrangements with V and J called. A share of clones is missing; checked studies link under half to unresolved V genes, and the rest is unexplained. This sample comprises about 120,000 clones, approximately 90% of them detected only once. 6% to 7.5% of the sample rests with the top ten. According to the study, the label for this sample's time point signals: baseline before first vaccination. Sequences were derived from peripheral blood, sampled on day 0 of AZD1222 vaccination. These receptors were taken from an adult in good health.

V and J are TRBV7-3 and TRBJ2-1; D is possibly TRBD2 (5 bases). This CDR3 comprises 14 residues. Between the trimmed V and J ends, which lost 4 bases and 7 bases, there was a span of 14 bases. The germline gives CDR1 SGHTA, CDR2 FQGTGA. The CDR3 region is CASSSVTGSNEQFF. The CDR3 DNA is TGTGCCAGCAGCTCTGTTACGGGGTCTAATGAGCAGTTCTTC.

The gene calls are TRBV11-2 and TRBJ2-5; 9 positions match TRBD2. The trim removed 0 bases at V and 5 bases at J, leaving 7 bases unmatched. This CDR3 spans 16 amino acids. Germline-derived CDR1 and CDR2 are SGHAT and FQNNGV. CDR3 residues: CASSLDWRGGVETQYF. DNA for the CDR3: TGTGCCAGCAGCTTAGATTGGCGGGGGGGCGTGGAGACCCAGTACTTC.

The chain is built from TRBV6-4 and TRBJ2-1, with 7 bases identical to TRBD2. The CDR3 spans 14 residues. V was pared by 2 bases and J by 6 bases, with 4 bases of the junction left unmatched. Per the germline V gene, CDR1 is MRHNA and CDR2 is SNTAGT. The CDR3 is CASSDGGGGNEQFF. Written as DNA, the CDR3 is TGTGCCAGCAGTGACGGCGGGGGTGGCAATGAGCAGTTCTTC.

CDR3 in DNA: TGTGCCAGTAGGACAGGGCGCACAGATACGCAGTATTTT. It yields the protein CASRTGRTDTQYF. This rearrangement joins TRBV19 to TRBJ2-3; 7 nucleotides agree with TRBD1. Looked up from germline, CDR1 is LNHDA and CDR2 is SQIVND (reference sequence). J lost 1 base, V lost 6 bases, and 1 base had no gene match. The length of the CDR3 is 13 residues.

On this clone: Distinct nucleotide sequences in the sample also encode this CDR3. The rearrangement links TRBV28 to TRBJ1-1; no clear D gene. Trimming left V 5 bases short and J 2 bases short, with 3 bases between. The CDR3 has 11 amino acids. Germline loops: CDR1 MDHEN, CDR2 SYDVKM. CDR3: CASSTNTEAFF. The DNA for the CDR3 is TGTGCCAGCAGTACTAACACTGAAGCTTTCTTT.

V is TRBV24-1 and J is TRBJ2-3, with TRBD2 matching 9 bases. This CDR3 is built from 18 residues. CDR1 and CDR2 from the germline V gene are KGHDR and SFDVKD. With V trimmed by 3 bases and J by 1 base, 10 bases remained unmatched. The CDR3 is CATSDPNRAGGRTDTQYF. The DNA of the CDR3 is TGTGCCACCAGTGATCCCAATCGAGCGGGGGGCCGCACAGATACGCAGTATTTT.

This clone was found once. The V call is TRBV5-1, the J call TRBJ1-1, with a tentative D call TRBD1 (6 bases). CDR3 length: 14 residues. Trimming cost V 4 bases and J 2 bases, with 12 bases left between them. Per the germline V gene, CDR1 is SGHRS and CDR2 is YFSETQ. The CDR3 spells CASSHRAPNTEAFF. DNA for the CDR3: TGCGCCAGCAGCCACAGGGCTCCTAACACTGAAGCTTTCTTT.

J is TRBJ1-5 and V is TRBV6-2 or TRBV6-3; a weak D match, TRBD1 (5 bases). CDR1 and CDR2 from the germline V gene are MNHEY and SVGEGT. This CDR3 contains 17 residues. The V gene lost 5 bases and the J gene lost 4 bases, with 21 bases spanning the gap. CDR3 nucleotides: TGTGCCAGCAGTCCCTGGATTGGTCAGGGTGGAAATCAGCCCCAGCATTTT. Translated: CASSPWIGQGGNQPQHF.

J is TRBJ2-5 and V is TRBV5-5; D uncertain. Germline CDR1 and CDR2: SGHKS and YYEKEE (reference sequence). There are 12 residues in the CDR3. V lost 4 bases and J 6 bases, leaving 10 bases between the germline ends. The CDR3 loop reads CASSLNEKTQYF. The CDR3 region has the DNA TGTGCCAGCAGCCTAAACGAGAAGACCCAGTACTTC. The whole variable domain, remainder taken from reference TRBV5-5 and TRBJ2-5, is DAGVTQSPTHLIKTRGQQVTLRCSPISGHKSVSWYQQVLGQGPQFIFQYYEKEERGRGNFPDRFSARQFPNYSSELNVNALLLGDSALYLCASSLNEKTQYFGPGTRLLVL.

V and J are TRBV7-9 and TRBJ2-1, with 11 bases that match TRBD1. CDR3 length equals 15 residues. CDR1 and CDR2 (germline): SEHNR, FQNEAQ (reference sequence). With 2 bases clipped from V and 7 bases from J, the junction kept 4 bases outside the gene matches. The CDR3 spells CASSLYGTGGNEQFF. CDR3 sequence (DNA): TGTGCCAGCAGCTTATACGGGACAGGGGGGAATGAGCAGTTCTTC. Using reference TRBV7-9 and TRBJ2-1 for the parts outside the CDR3, the full variable domain is DTGVSQNPRHKITKRGQNVTFRCDPISEHNRLYWYRQTLGQGPEFLTYFQNEAQLEKSRLLSDRFSAERPKGSFSTLEIQRTEQGDSAMYLCASSLYGTGGNEQFFGPGTRLTVL.

The V and J genes are TRBV4-3 and TRBJ2-7, with 10 positions matching TRBD2. With 5 bases clipped from V and 2 bases from J, the junction kept 12 bases outside the gene matches. This CDR3 region has 17 residues. The germline CDR1 and CDR2 sequences are LGHNA and YSLEER. CDR3 DNA: TGCGCCAGCAGCGAACGGACTAGCGGTAATCTAGCCTACGAGCAGTACTTC. Its protein product is CASSERTSGNLAYEQYF.

This clone showed up just a few times. CDR3 nucleotides: TGCGCCAGCACCACGGTTGGGAGGGGGCCCGGCACAGATACGCAGTATTTT. This sequence encodes CASTTVGRGPGTDTQYF. The chain carries TRBV4-1 and TRBJ2-3, with D perhaps assigned TRBD1 or TRBD2 (7 bases each). This CDR3 contains 17 residues. Germline loops: CDR1 MGHRA, CDR2 YSYEKL. Between the trimmed V and J ends, which lost 7 bases and 1 base, there was a span of 21 bases.

The genes are TRBV5-1 and TRBJ1-6, with TRBD1 matching over 10 bases. There are 15 residues in the CDR3. The germline V gene has CDR1 SGHRS and CDR2 YFSETQ. Losses at the gene ends were 0 bases for V and 8 bases for J; bases not matched to a gene: 2. In nucleotides, the CDR3 is TGCGCCAGCAGCTTGGCCGGACAGGGGGATTCACCCCTCCACTTT. Protein product: CASSLAGQGDSPLHF.

The rearrangement links TRBV30 to TRBJ1-5; 7 positions agree with TRBD1. This CDR3 comprises 13 residues. The V segment lost 2 bases and the J segment 7 bases; nucleotides outside the gene matches: 5. CDR1 and CDR2 from the germline V gene are GTSNPN and SVGIG (reference sequence). CDR3 residues: CAWSSHRGQPQHF. The CDR3 DNA sequence: TGTGCCTGGAGTTCTCACAGGGGCCAGCCCCAGCATTTT. The full variable domain, with the rest looked up from reference TRBV30 and TRBJ1-5, is SQTIHQWPATLVQPVGSPLSLECTVEGTSNPNLYWYRQAAGRGLQLLFYSVGIGQISSEVPQNLSASRPQDRQFILSSKKLLLSDSGFYLCAWSSHRGQPQHFGDGTRLSIL.

V is TRBV5-1 and J is TRBJ1-2, with 12 bases aligning to TRBD1. This CDR3 contains 15 residues. Losses at the gene ends were 4 bases for V and 6 bases for J; bases not matched to a gene: 7. Germline V lookup: CDR1 SGHRS, CDR2 YFSETQ. The CDR3 DNA reads as TGCGCCAGCAGCCTCGGGACAGGGGGCTGGGATGGCTACACCTTC. Protein: CASSLGTGGWDGYTF.

The chain links TRBV18 to TRBJ2-1; D ambiguous. This CDR3 contains 15 residues. Germline V lookup: CDR1 KGHSH, CDR2 LQKENI. V dropped 0 bases and J dropped 8 bases, with 14 bases sitting between them. The CDR3, as DNA: TGTGCCAGCTCACCACCGCCGGGCCCCTCTGATGAGCAGTTCTTC. It encodes CASSPPPGPSDEQFF.